This is a list of T cell receptor beta chains from one sample in a study of EBV T-cell therapy then PD-1 blockade in nasopharyngeal carcinoma. The repertoire was sequenced with immunoSEQ multiplex PCR; TCRdb's copy has only in-frame clones and lacks some. This sample has about 20,000 clones, with about four fifths found just once. The antigens of these receptors remain unknown. The sequenced sample was CD8+ T cells from blood, obtained at day -245 from a patient whose treatment included autologous EBV-specific T cells and nivolumab. Receptors were obtained from a man aged 40-49 years with nasopharyngeal carcinoma. Both conserved end residues are part of each CDR3. A D gene is named only where the DNA matches it firmly. Only some rows state a clone size, as once, few, many or a class for expanded clones.

>NA|NA|TRBJ2-1|TRBV5-5
CASNLYGDNEQFF
TGTGCCAGCAACCTATACGGGGACAATGAGCAGTTCTTC
>NA|TRBD1|TRBJ2-7|TRBV5-5
CASSGTGSPYEQYF
TGTGCCAGCAGCGGGACAGGGAGTCCCTACGAGCAGTACTTC
>NA|NA|TRBJ2-7|TRBV6-2/TRBV6-3
CASSYPGGQYF
TGTGCCAGCAGCTATCCGGGTGGGCAGTACTTC
>NA|NA|TRBJ1-1|TRBV6-2/TRBV6-3
CASSYSTENTEAFF
TGTGCCAGCAGTTACTCGACAGAGAACACTGAAGCTTTCTTT
>NA|NA|TRBJ1-1|TRBV2
CAGLGNTEAFF
TGTGCCGGCCTAGGGAACACTGAAGCTTTCTTT
>NA|TRBD2|TRBJ2-3|TRBV5-6
CASSLVFTSGVKDTQYF
TGTGCCAGCAGCTTGGTTTTTACTAGCGGGGTGAAAGATACGCAGTATTTT
>NA|NA|TRBJ1-5|TRBV3-1/TRBV3-2
CASSQEPPRGNQPQHF
TGTGCCAGCAGCCAAGAACCCCCCAGGGGTAATCAGCCCCAGCATTTT
>NA|TRBD2|TRBJ2-3|TRBV5-6
CASSLHGGGVVLDTQYF
TGTGCCAGCAGCTTGCATGGCGGGGGGGTGGTATTGGATACGCAGTATTTT
>NA|TRBD1|TRBJ2-7|TRBV4-1
CASSQPGQGLSEQYF
TGCGCCAGCAGCCAGCCGGGACAGGGGCTTTCCGAGCAGTACTTC
>NA|TRBD1|TRBJ2-7|TRBV11-1
CASSPRDRAYEQYF
TGTGCCAGCAGCCCACGAGACAGGGCTTACGAGCAGTACTTC
>few|NA|TRBJ2-3|TRBV19
CASSNDGLGGTDTQYF
TGTGCCAGTAGTAACGACGGCCTGGGGGGCACAGATACGCAGTATTTT
>NA|TRBD1|TRBJ2-1|TRBV4-1
CASSLRQGAKFGNEQFF
TGCGCCAGCAGCCTTCGACAGGGGGCGAAGTTTGGGAATGAGCAGTTCTTC
>NA|NA|TRBJ1-5|TRBV6-2/TRBV6-3
CASSRRRTIEQPQHF
TGTGCCAGCAGTAGGCGCAGGACGATTGAGCAGCCCCAGCATTTT
>NA|NA|TRBJ1-1|TRBV2
CASSEPPGKGQAEAFF
TGTGCCAGCAGTGAACCCCCCGGTAAAGGGCAGGCTGAAGCTTTCTTT
>NA|NA|TRBJ2-4|TRBV2
CASSEWDPLSVLNIQYF
TGTGCCAGCAGTGAATGGGACCCTCTTTCTGTGCTAAACATTCAGTACTTC
>NA|NA|TRBJ2-5|TRBV5-4
CASSLATEQETQYF
TGTGCCAGCAGCTTGGCTACCGAGCAAGAGACCCAGTACTTC
>few|NA|TRBJ2-7|TRBV4-2
CASSPSLMPEQYF
TGTGCCAGCAGCCCGTCCCTGATGCCCGAGCAGTACTTC
>NA|NA|TRBJ1-2|TRBV4-3
CASSQGVANVYYGYTF
TGCGCCAGCAGCCAAGGGGTAGCGAACGTCTACTATGGCTACACCTTC
>NA|NA|TRBJ2-1|TRBV7-2
CASSPRLSSYNEQFF
TGTGCCAGCAGCCCCCGTCTGAGCTCCTACAATGAGCAGTTCTTC
>NA|NA|TRBJ1-2|TRBV5-4
CASSPRTRYGYTF
TGTGCCAGCAGCCCCCGGACCCGATACGGCTACACCTTC
>NA|NA|TRBJ2-3|TRBV6-5
CASTPGGFEDTQYF
TGTGCCAGCACCCCAGGGGGGTTTGAAGATACGCAGTATTTT
>NA|TRBD1|TRBJ1-1|TRBV6-5
CASRSRDRSNTEAFF
TGTGCCAGCAGGTCCCGGGACAGGTCGAACACTGAAGCTTTCTTT
>few|TRBD1|TRBJ2-3|TRBV24-1
CATSDFRGDRMGDTQYF
TGTGCCACCAGTGATTTTAGAGGGGACAGGATGGGGGATACGCAGTATTTT